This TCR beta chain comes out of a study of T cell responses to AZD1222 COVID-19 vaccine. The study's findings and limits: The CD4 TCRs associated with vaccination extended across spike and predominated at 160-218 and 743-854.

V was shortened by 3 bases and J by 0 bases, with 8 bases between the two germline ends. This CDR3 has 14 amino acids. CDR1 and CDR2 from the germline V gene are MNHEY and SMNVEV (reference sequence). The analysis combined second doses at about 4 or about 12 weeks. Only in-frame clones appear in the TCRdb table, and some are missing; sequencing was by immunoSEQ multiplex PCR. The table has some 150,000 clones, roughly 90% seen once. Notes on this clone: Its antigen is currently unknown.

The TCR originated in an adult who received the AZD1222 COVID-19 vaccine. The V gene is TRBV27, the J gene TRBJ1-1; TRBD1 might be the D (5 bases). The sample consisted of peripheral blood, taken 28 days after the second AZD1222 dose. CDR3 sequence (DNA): TGTGCCAGCAGTTTCGACAGAATGAACACTGAAGCTTTCTTT. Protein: CASSFDRMNTEAFF.